The rows below give T cell receptor beta chains drawn from one sample of a study of cytomegalovirus exposure and HLA in healthy donors. The protocol was immunoSEQ multiplex PCR, while the TCRdb copy is restricted to in-frame clones and leaves out a portion. This sample carries some 57,000 clones, about 71% of them seen once, and the ten largest clones take approximately 20%. Sequencing was carried out using PBMCs. These receptors originate from a woman aged 60-75 years in good health and CMV-seropositive. Each CDR3 is given without its conserved first and last residue. The D gene is left open where the match is weak. Clone size appears in some rows only: once, few, many, or a class for an expanded clone.

V gene,D gene,J gene,clone size,CDR3 protein
TRBV7-2,NA,TRBJ1-3,NA,ASSEGSSGNTIY
TRBV5-1,TRBD1,TRBJ1-1,once,ASSPDTGQGRAF
TRBV2,NA,TRBJ2-3,once,ASSGGRGTDTQY
TRBV11-2,NA,TRBJ2-1,NA,ASSSGAGQRNEQF
TRBV15,TRBD1,TRBJ2-7,NA,ATSRDRQGPPDEQY
TRBV5-6,NA,TRBJ1-2,once,ASSLESGLSGYT
TRBV6-1,NA,TRBJ2-7,NA,ASRDSSYEQY
TRBV7-3,NA,TRBJ2-6,NA,ASSSGLSGANVLT
TRBV5-4,TRBD2,TRBJ2-3,NA,ASSSASGVSTDTQY
TRBV19,TRBD1,TRBJ2-6,NA,ASSIVIRTGPSGANVLT
TRBV2,NA,TRBJ1-1,NA,ASKNVRENTEAF
TRBV30,NA,TRBJ1-1,NA,AWGRLTPNTEAF
TRBV2,NA,TRBJ1-1,NA,ASSYDSEAF
TRBV7-8,TRBD2,TRBJ2-7,few,ASSPGLAAYEQY